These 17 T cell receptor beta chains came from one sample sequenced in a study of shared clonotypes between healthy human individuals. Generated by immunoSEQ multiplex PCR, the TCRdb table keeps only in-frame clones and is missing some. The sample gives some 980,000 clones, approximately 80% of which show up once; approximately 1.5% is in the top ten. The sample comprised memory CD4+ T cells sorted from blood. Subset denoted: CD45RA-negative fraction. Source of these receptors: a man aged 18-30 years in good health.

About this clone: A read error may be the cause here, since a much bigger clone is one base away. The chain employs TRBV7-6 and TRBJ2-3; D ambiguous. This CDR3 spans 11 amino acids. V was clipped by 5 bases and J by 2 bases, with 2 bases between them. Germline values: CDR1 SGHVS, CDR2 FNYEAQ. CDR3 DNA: TGTGCCAGCAGCGTCACAGATACGCAGTATTTT. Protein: CASSVTDTQYF.

CDR3 coding DNA: TGTGCCAGCTCACGAAACCAGGGATGGGCTAATGAAAAACTGTTTTTT. Its translation is CASSRNQGWANEKLFF. The rearrangement uses TRBV18 and TRBJ1-4; maybe TRBD1 (5 bases). The CDR3 has 16 residues. Germline V gene sequence: CDR1 KGHSH, CDR2 LQKENI. Trimming left V 4 bases short and J 3 bases short, with 15 bases between. Looking up the rest from reference TRBV18 and TRBJ1-4 gives the full variable domain: NAGVMQNPRHLVRRRGQEARLRCSPMKGHSHVYWYRQLPEEGLKFMVYLQKENIIDESGMPKERFSAEFPKEGPSILRIQQVVRGDSAAYFCASSRNQGWANEKLFFGSGTQLSVL.

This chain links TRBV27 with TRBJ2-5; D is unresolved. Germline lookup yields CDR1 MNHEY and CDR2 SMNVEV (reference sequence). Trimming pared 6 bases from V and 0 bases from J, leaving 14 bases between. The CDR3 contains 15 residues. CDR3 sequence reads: CASRQGVRYQETQYF. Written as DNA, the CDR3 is TGTGCCAGCAGGCAAGGCGTGAGGTACCAAGAGACCCAGTACTTC.

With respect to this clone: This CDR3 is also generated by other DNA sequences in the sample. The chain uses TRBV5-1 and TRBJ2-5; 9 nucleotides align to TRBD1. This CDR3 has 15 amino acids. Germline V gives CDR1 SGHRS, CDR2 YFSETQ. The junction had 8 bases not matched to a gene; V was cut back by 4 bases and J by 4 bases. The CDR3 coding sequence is TGCGCCAGCAGCCTGGGGACAGGGACGGGAGAGACCCAGTACTTC. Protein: CASSLGTGTGETQYF.

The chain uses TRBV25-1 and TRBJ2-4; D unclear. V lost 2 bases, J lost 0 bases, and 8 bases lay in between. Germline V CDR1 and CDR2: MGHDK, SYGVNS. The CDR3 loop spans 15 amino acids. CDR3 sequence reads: CASSEHGVAKNIQYF. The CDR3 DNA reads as TGTGCCAGCAGTGAACACGGAGTAGCCAAAAACATTCAGTACTTC.

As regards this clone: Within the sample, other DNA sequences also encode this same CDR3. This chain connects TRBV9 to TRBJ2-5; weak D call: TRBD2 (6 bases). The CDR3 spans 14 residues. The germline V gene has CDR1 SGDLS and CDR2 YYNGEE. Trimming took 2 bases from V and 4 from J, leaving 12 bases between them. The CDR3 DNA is TGTGCCAGCAGCGTCACCCCCGGGGGAGAGACCCAGTACTTC. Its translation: CASSVTPGGETQYF.

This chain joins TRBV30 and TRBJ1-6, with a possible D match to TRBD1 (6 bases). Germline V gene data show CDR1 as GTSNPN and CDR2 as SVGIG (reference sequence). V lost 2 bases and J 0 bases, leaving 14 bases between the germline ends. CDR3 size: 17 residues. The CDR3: CAWSRTGTSSYNSPLHF. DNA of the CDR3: TGTGCCTGGAGTCGAACAGGGACCAGCTCCTATAATTCACCCCTCCACTTT.

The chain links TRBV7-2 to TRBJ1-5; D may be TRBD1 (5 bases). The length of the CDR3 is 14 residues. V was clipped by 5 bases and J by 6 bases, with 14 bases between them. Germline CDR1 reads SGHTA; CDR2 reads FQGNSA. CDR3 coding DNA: TGTGCCAGCAGCGGGGAGCAGGGAGGTCAGCCCCAGCATTTT. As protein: CASSGEQGGQPQHF.

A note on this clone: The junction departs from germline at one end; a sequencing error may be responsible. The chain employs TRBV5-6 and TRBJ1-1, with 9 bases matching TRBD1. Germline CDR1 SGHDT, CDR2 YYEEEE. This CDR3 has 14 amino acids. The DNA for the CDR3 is TGTGCCAGCAGATTGGGACAGGGCTCCCCTGAAGCTTTCTTT. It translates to CASRLGQGSPEAFF. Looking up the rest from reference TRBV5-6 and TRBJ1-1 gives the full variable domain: DAGVTQSPTHLIKTRGQQVTLRCSPKSGHDTVSWYQQALGQGPQFIFQYYEEEERQRGNFPDRFSGHQFPNYSSELNVNALLLGDSALYLCASRLGQGSPEAFFGQGTRLTVV.

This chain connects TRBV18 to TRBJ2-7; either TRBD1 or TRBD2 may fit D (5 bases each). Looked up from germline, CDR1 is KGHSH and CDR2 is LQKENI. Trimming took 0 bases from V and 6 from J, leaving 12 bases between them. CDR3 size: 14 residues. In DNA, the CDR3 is TGTGCCAGCTCACCACCAGGGCTGGGGGTCGAGCAGTACTTC. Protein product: CASSPPGLGVEQYF.

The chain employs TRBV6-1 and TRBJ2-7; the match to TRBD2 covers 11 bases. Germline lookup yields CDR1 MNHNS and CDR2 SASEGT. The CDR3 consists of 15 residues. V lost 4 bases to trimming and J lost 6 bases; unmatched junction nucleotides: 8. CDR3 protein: CASSVPGLAVLEQYF. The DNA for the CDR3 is TGTGCCAGCAGTGTACCGGGACTAGCGGTTCTCGAGCAGTACTTC.

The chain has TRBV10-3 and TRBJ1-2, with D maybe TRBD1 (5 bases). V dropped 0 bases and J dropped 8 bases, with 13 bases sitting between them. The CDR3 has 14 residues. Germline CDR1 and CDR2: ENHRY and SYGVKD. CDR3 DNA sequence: TGTGCCATCAGTGAGTCGGCGGACCGGGGGGGCTACACCTTC. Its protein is CAISESADRGGYTF.

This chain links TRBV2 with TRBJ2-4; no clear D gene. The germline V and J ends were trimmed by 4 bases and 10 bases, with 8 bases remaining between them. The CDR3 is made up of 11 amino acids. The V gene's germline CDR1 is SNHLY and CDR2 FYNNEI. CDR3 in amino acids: CASSATAIQYF. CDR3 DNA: TGTGCCAGCAGTGCTACAGCTATTCAGTACTTC.

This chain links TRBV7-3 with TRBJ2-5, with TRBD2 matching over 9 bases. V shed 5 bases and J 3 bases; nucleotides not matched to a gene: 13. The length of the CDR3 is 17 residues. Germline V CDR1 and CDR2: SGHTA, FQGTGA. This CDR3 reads CASSRIGSGGIEETQYF. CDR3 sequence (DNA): TGTGCCAGCAGCCGAATAGGTAGCGGGGGAATAGAAGAGACCCAGTACTTC.

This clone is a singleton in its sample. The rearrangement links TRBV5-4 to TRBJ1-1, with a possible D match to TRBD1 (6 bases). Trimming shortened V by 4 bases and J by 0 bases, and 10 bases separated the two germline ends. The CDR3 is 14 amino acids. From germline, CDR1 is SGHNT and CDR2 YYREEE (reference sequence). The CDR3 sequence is CASSQGQMNTEAFF. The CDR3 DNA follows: TGTGCCAGCAGCCAGGGACAAATGAACACTGAAGCTTTCTTT. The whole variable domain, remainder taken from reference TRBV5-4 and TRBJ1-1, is ETGVTQSPTHLIKTRGQQVTLRCSSQSGHNTVSWYQQALGQGPQFIFQYYREEENGRGNFPPRFSGLQFPNYSSELNVNALELDDSALYLCASSQGQMNTEAFFGQGTRLTVV.

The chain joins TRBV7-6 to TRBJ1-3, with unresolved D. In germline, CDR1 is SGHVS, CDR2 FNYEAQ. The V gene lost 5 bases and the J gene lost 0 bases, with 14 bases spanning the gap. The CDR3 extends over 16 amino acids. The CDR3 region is CASSPRTESSGNTIYF. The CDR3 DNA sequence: TGTGCCAGCAGCCCTAGGACGGAGAGCTCTGGAAACACCATATATTTT.

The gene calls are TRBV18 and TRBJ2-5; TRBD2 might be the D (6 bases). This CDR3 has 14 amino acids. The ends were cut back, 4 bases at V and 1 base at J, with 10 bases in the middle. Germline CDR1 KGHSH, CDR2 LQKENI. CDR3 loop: CASSLTGVQETQYF. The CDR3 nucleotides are TGTGCCAGCTCACTGACGGGAGTCCAAGAGACCCAGTACTTC.